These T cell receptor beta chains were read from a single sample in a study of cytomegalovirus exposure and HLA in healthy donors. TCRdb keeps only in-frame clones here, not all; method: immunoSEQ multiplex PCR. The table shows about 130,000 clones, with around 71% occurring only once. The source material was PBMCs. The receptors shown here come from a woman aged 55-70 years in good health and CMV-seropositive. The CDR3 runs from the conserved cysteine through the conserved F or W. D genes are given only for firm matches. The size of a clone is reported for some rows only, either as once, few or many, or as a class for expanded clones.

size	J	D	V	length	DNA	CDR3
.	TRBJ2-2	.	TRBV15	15	TGTGCCACCAGCAGAGGCGGAGCGAACACCGGGGAGCTGTTTTTT	CATSRGGANTGELFF
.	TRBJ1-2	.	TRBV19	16	TGTGCCAGTAGTCCTTGGGGGGGCTCGTCAGTGGGAGGCTACACCTTC	CASSPWGGSSVGGYTF
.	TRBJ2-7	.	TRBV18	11	TGTGCCAGCTCACCGTCTTCCGAGCAGTACTTC	CASSPSSEQYF
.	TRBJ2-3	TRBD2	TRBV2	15	TGTGCCAGCAGTCCTCGGACTAGCGGGGCAGATACGCAGTATTTT	CASSPRTSGADTQYF
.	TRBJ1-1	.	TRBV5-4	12	TGTGCCAGCAGCTCCGGGGGTAACGAAGCTTTCTTT	CASSSGGNEAFF
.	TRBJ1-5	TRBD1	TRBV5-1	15	TGCGCCAGACCCGAGGGACAGGGGGCAAATTGGCCCCAGCATTTT	CARPEGQGANWPQHF
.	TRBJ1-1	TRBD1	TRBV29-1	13	TGCAGCGTGATCATAGGGGGCCGAACTGAAGCTTTCTTT	CSVIIGGRTEAFF
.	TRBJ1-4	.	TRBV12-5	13	TGTGCTAGTGGTTTGAAACGGGGGGAAAAACTGTTTTTT	CASGLKRGEKLFF
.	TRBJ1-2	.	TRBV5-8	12	TGTGCCAGCAGCTTGGCCGGCTATGGCTACACCTTC	CASSLAGYGYTF
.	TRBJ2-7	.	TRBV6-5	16	TGTGCCAGCAGTTACTCGACTGGCGAACGGTCCTACGAGCAGTACTTC	CASSYSTGERSYEQYF
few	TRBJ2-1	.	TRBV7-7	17	TGTGCCAGCAGCTCTTCCACCCTCGCAAGCCCCGCCGGTGAGCAGTTCTTC	CASSSSTLASPAGEQFF
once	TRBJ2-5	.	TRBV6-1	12	TGTGCCACCGGCGAGGCGGGGGCCCCGACCCACTTC	CATGEAGAPTHF
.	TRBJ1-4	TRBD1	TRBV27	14	TGTGCCAGCAGTCGAACAGGGGGCCGCGAAAAACTGTTTTTT	CASSRTGGREKLFF
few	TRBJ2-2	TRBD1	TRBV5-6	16	TGTGCCAGCAGCTTGCCAGGGGGAACGAACACCGGGGAGCTGTTTTTT	CASSLPGGTNTGELFF
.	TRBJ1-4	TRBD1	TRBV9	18	TGTGCCAGCAGCGGAGGACAGGGAACCCCAACGACTAATGAAAAACTGTTTTTT	CASSGGQGTPTTNEKLFF
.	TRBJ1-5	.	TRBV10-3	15	TGTGCCATCAGTGAGTGGGGAGGAGCCGGGGAGCCCCAGCATTTT	CAISEWGGAGEPQHF
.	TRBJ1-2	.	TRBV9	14	TGTGCCAGCAGCGTAGTCGGGGAGGGCTATGGCTACACCTTC	CASSVVGEGYGYTF
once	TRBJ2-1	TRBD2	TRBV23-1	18	TGCGCCAGCAGACAGCGCCCGGGACTAGCGAACTCCTACAATGAGCAGTTCTTC	CASRQRPGLANSYNEQFF
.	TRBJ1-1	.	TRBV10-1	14	TGCGCCAGCAGCTCGGACAGAATTAGCACTGAAGCTTTCTTT	CASSSDRISTEAFF